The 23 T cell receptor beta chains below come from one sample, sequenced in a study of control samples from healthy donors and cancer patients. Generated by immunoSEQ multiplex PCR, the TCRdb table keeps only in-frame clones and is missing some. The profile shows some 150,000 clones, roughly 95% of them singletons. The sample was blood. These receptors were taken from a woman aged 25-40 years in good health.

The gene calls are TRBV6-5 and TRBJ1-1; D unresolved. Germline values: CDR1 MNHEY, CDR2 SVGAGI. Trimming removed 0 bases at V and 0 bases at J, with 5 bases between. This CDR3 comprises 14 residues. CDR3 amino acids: CASSYSVVNTEAFF. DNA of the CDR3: TGTGCCAGCAGTTACTCGGTGGTGAACACTGAAGCTTTCTTT.

CDR3 sequence (DNA): TGTGCCAGCAGCCAAGATCCCGGGGACTCCTGGACATCCGAGCAGTACTTC. As protein: CASSQDPGDSWTSEQYF. V and J are TRBV3-1 (or the pseudogene TRBV3-2) and TRBJ2-7; D might be TRBD2 (6 bases). Trimming shortened V by 0 bases and J by 6 bases, and 21 bases separated the two germline ends. CDR1 is LGHDT and CDR2 is YNNKEL in the germline V gene (reference sequence). The CDR3 has 17 amino acids.

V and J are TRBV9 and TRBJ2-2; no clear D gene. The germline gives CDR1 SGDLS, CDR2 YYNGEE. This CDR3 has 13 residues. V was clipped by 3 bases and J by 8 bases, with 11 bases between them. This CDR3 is CASSAYLGGELFF. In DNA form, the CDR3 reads TGTGCCAGCAGCGCGTACCTGGGAGGGGAGCTGTTTTTT.

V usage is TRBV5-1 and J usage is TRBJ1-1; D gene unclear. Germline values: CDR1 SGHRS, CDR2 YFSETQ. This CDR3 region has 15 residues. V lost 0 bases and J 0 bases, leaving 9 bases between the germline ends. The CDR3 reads CASSLGGVLNTEAFF. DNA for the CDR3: TGCGCCAGCAGCTTGGGTGGGGTCCTGAACACTGAAGCTTTCTTT.

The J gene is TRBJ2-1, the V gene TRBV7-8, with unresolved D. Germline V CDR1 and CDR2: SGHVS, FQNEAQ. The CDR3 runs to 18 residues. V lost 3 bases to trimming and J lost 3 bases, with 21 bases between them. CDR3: CASSFTGGVWGIYNEQFF. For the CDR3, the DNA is TGTGCCAGCAGCTTTACCGGTGGGGTTTGGGGAATCTACAATGAGCAGTTCTTC.

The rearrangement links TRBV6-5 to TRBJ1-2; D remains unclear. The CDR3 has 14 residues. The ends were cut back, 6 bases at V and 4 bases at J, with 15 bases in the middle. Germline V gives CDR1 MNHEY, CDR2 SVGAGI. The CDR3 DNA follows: TGTGCCAGCAGCCGGGATATCGGACGCTATGGCTACACCTTC. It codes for CASSRDIGRYGYTF.

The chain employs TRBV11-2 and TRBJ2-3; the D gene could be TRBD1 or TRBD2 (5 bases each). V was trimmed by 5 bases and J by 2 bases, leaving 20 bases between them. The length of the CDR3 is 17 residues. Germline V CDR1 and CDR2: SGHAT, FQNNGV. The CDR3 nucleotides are TGTGCCAGCAGCACACGACGGGGTGGACAATACACAGATACGCAGTATTTT. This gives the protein CASSTRRGGQYTDTQYF.

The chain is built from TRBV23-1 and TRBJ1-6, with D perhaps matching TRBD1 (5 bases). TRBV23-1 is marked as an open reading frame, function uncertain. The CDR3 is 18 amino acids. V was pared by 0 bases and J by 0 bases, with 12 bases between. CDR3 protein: CASSQSAQASSYNSPLHF. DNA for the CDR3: TGCGCCAGCAGTCAATCGGCACAGGCGAGCTCCTATAATTCACCCCTCCACTTT.

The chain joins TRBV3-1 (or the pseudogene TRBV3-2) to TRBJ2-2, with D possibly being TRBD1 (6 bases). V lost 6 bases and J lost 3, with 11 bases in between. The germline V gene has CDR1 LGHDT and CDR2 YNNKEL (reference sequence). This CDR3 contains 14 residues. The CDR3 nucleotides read TGTGCCAGCAGACTCCAGGGGCACACCGGGGAGCTGTTTTTT. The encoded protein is CASRLQGHTGELFF.

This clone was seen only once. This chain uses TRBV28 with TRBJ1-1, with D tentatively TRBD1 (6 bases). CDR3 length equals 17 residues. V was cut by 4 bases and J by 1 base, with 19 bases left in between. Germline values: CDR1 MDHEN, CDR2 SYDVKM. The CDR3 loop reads CASSSQRGPGQNTEAFF. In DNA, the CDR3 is TGTGCCAGCAGTTCCCAGCGAGGGCCGGGACAGAACACTGAAGCTTTCTTT.

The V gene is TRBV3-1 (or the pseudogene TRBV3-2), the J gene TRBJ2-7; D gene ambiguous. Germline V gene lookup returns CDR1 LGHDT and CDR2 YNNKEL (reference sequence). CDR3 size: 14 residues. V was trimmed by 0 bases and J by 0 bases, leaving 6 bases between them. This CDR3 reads CASSQERSSYEQYF. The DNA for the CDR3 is TGTGCCAGCAGCCAAGAGCGGAGCTCCTACGAGCAGTACTTC.

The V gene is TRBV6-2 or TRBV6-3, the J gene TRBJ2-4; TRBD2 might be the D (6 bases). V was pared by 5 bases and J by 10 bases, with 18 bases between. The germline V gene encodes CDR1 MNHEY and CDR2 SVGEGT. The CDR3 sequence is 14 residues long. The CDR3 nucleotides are TGTGCCAGCAGTCCACTGGACTACCAAGAGATTCAGTACTTC. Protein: CASSPLDYQEIQYF.

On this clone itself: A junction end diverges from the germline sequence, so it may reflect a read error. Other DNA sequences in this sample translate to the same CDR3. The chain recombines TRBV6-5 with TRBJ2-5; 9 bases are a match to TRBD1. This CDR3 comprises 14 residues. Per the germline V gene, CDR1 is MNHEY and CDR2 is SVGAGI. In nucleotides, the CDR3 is TGCGCCAGCAGCCTGGGACAGGGACAGGAGACCCAGTACTTC. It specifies CASSLGQGQETQYF.

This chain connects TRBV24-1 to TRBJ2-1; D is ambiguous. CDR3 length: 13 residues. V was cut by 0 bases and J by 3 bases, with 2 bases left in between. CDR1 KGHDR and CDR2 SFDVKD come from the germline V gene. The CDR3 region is CATSDLGYNEQFF. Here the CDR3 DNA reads TGTGCCACCAGTGATTTGGGCTACAATGAGCAGTTCTTC.

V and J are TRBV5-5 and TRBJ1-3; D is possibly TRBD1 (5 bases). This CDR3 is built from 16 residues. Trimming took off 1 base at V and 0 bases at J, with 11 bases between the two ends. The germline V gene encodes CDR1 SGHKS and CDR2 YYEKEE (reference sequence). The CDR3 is CASSLRGEPSGNTIYF. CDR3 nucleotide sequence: TGTGCCAGCAGCTTGAGAGGGGAACCCTCTGGAAACACCATATATTTT.

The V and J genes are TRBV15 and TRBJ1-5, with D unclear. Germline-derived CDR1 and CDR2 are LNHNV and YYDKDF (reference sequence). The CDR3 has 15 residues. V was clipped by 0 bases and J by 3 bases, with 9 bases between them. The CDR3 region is CATSRDLQANQPQHF. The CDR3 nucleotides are TGTGCCACCAGCAGAGATCTCCAGGCCAATCAGCCCCAGCATTTT. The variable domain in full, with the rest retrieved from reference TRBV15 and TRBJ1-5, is DAMVIQNPRYQVTQFGKPVTLSCSQTLNHNVMYWYQQKSSQAPKLLFHYYDKDFNNEADTPDNFQSRRPNTSFCFLDIRSPGLGDTAMYLCATSRDLQANQPQHFGDGTRLSIL.

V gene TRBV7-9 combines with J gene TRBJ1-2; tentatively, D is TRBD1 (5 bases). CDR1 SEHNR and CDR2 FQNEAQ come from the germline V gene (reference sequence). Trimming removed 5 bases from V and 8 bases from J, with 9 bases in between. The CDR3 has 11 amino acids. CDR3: CASSAGFGYTF. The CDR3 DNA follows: TGTGCCAGCAGCGCAGGGTTCGGCTACACCTTC.

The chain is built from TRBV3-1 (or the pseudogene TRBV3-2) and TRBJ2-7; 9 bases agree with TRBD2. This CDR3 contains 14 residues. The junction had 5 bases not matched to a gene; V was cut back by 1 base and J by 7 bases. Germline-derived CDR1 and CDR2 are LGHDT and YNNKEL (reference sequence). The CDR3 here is CASSQVERGEEQYF. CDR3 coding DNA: TGTGCCAGCAGCCAAGTGGAGCGGGGGGAGGAGCAGTACTTC.

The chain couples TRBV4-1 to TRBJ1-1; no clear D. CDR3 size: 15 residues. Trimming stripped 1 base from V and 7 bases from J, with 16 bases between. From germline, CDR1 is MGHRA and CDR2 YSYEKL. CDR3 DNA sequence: TGCGCCAGCAGCCAAGTTATTGGTATGGCATATGAAGCTTTCTTT. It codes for CASSQVIGMAYEAFF.

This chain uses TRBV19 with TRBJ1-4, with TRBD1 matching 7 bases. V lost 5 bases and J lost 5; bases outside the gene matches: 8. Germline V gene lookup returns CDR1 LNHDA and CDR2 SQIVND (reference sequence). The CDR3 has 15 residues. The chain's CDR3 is CASSEDRAFNEKLFF. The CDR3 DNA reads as TGTGCCAGTAGTGAAGACAGGGCCTTCAATGAAAAACTGTTTTTT.

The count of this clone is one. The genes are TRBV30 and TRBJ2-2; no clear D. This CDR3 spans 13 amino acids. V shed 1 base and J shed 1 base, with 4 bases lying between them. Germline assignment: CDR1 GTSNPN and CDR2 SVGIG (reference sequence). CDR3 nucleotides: TGTGCCTGGAGTGAAAGGAACACCGGGGAGCTGTTTTTT. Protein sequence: CAWSERNTGELFF.

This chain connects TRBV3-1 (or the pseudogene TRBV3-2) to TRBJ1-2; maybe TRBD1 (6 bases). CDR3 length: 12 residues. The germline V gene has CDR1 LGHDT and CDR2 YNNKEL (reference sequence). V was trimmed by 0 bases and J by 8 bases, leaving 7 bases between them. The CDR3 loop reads CASSQDRGGYTF. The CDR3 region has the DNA TGTGCCAGCAGCCAAGACAGGGGCGGCTACACCTTC.

The CDR3 spells CASSSQGSTDTQYF. The CDR3 nucleotides read TGCGCCAGCAGCAGTCAGGGTAGCACAGATACGCAGTATTTT. V and J are TRBV5-1 and TRBJ2-3, with a possible D match to TRBD1 (5 bases). This CDR3 has 14 residues. Germline CDR1 reads SGHRS; CDR2 reads YFSETQ. V was trimmed by 4 bases and J by 0 bases, leaving 9 bases between them.